The T cell receptor beta chain described here comes from a study of post-analysis software for immune sequencing data. General observations from the study: Patients carried several TRBV segments more frequently than controls did, and TRBV5-6, TRBV5-1 and TRBV20-1 were among them.

Presence of unique molecular identifiers characterized the TCR beta cDNA libraries. One entry per CDR3 protein, called by TCRdb with MiXCR from the PCR reads. The sample yields 180,000 or so distinct CDR3 sequences, over 25% seen once. This clonotype was observed at least ten times. Its antigen is not known. This CDR3 is 12 amino acids long. Germline CDR1 SGHDT, CDR2 YYEEEE. Trimming left V 1 base short and J 7 bases short, with 8 bases between. Sequencing was performed on blood. The chain uses TRBV5-6 and TRBJ1-1; D ambiguous. The receptor comes from a girl between 2 and 17 years old with multiple sclerosis. The CDR3 region is CASSLRRFEAFF. DNA for the CDR3: TGTGCCAGCAGCTTGAGGAGATTTGAAGCTTTCTTT.